This T cell receptor (beta chain) was identified in a study of shared clonotypes between healthy human individuals. For the study at large: Three plates each covered CD4 naive and memory; CD8 naive two, CD8 memory one.

Germline lookup yields CDR1 MNHEY and CDR2 SMNVEV (reference sequence). The CDR3 covers 16 residues. V lost 5 bases, J lost 1 base, and 9 bases stayed unmatched. About this clone itself: Its antigen is still unknown.

Study outcomes and limitations: Larger estimated richness was generally seen in naive subsets than in memory subsets. A handful of donors shared about 4.5% of their naive CD4 clonotypes.

TCRdb keeps only in-frame clones here, not all; method: immunoSEQ multiplex PCR. In the table there are hundreds of thousands of clones, 90% to 95% of which are singletons. CD45RO negativity and positive selection for CCR7 defined naive CD8 cells, a population that excluded terminally differentiated effector memory CD45RA+ cells. The specimen sequenced was naive CD8+ T cells sorted from blood. This chain joins TRBV27 and TRBJ1-1; TRBD1 matches at 8 bases. The origin of this receptor is a woman in her twenties or thirties in good health. For the CDR3, the DNA is TGTGCCAGCAGTATACGGACAGGGTTCGGGAACACTGAAGCTTTCTTT. Translation: CASSIRTGFGNTEAFF.